Below are 15 T cell receptor beta chains sequenced from a single sample in a study of control samples from healthy donors and cancer patients. Measured with immunoSEQ multiplex PCR; TCRdb has only the in-frame clones, and not every one. The sample records 150,000 to 200,000 clones, approximately 90% being singletons. Sequencing was performed on blood. These receptor sequences come from a young man in good health.

The chain is built from TRBV29-1 and TRBJ2-2; D not resolved. V lost 6 bases, J lost 4 bases, and 15 bases lay in between. Germline V gene data show CDR1 as SQVTM and CDR2 as ANQGSEA. This CDR3 contains 14 residues. The CDR3 here is CSVETVFGTGELFF. CDR3 coding DNA: TGCAGCGTCGAAACAGTCTTCGGCACCGGGGAGCTGTTTTTT.

The chain recombines TRBV4-2 with TRBJ1-3; weak D call: TRBD1 (5 bases). The CDR3 spans 15 residues. Germline V gene sequence: CDR1 LGHNA, CDR2 YNFKEQ. V was trimmed by 0 bases and J by 2 bases, leaving 8 bases between them. The DNA for the CDR3 is TGTGCCAGCAGCCAAGAGGAGACAGCTGGAAACACCATATATTTT. This encodes CASSQEETAGNTIYF.

V is TRBV18 and J is TRBJ1-2; tentatively, D is TRBD1 (5 bases). Germline V gene lookup returns CDR1 KGHSH and CDR2 LQKENI. The CDR3 sequence is 14 residues long. Trimming removed 0 bases from V and 5 bases from J, with 10 bases in between. The CDR3 spells CASSPPGVTYGYTF. In nucleotides, the CDR3 is TGTGCCAGCTCACCACCAGGGGTAACATATGGCTACACCTTC.

This chain joins TRBV19 and TRBJ2-2; a possible D gene is TRBD2 (5 bases). Trimming took 1 base from V and 4 from J, leaving 7 bases between them. CDR1 LNHDA and CDR2 SQIVND come from the germline V gene (reference sequence). The CDR3 spans 14 residues. The CDR3 is CASSIAGGTGELFF. CDR3 DNA sequence: TGTGCCAGTAGTATAGCAGGAGGCACCGGGGAGCTGTTTTTT.

The chain joins TRBV28 to TRBJ2-2; D is unresolved. The V gene's germline CDR1 is MDHEN and CDR2 SYDVKM. The CDR3 sequence is 16 residues long. Trimming pared 5 bases from V and 1 base from J, leaving 14 bases between. CDR3 in DNA: TGTGCCAGCAGTCGCCAATACTCCCAGAACACCGGGGAGCTGTTTTTT. Amino acid sequence: CASSRQYSQNTGELFF.

V gene TRBV6-5 combines with J gene TRBJ2-5; 9 nucleotides agree with TRBD1. Germline V gene sequence: CDR1 MNHEY, CDR2 SVGAGI. The trim removed 4 bases at V and 2 bases at J, leaving 5 bases unmatched. CDR3 length: 15 residues. CDR3 in amino acids: CASSWTGAVQETQYF. The CDR3 nucleotides are TGTGCCAGCAGTTGGACAGGGGCCGTACAAGAGACCCAGTACTTC.

The chain couples TRBV7-9 to TRBJ1-2; 7 bases align to TRBD1. Trimming removed 5 bases from V and 2 bases from J; junction bases left unmatched: 5. This CDR3 has 14 residues. CDR1 and CDR2 (germline): SEHNR, FQNEAQ (reference sequence). The chain's CDR3 is CASSPQGQNYGYTF. For the CDR3, the DNA is TGTGCCAGCAGCCCCCAGGGACAGAACTATGGCTACACCTTC.

The table lists this clone with a count of one. The CDR3 reads CASSLDRGAYEQYF. CDR3 sequence (DNA): TGTGCCAGCTCACTCGACAGGGGCGCCTACGAGCAGTACTTC. This chain connects TRBV18 to TRBJ2-7; TRBD1 aligns across 8 bases. The ends lost 4 bases at V and 2 bases at J; junction bases unmatched: 4. The germline gives CDR1 KGHSH, CDR2 LQKENI. CDR3 size: 14 residues. The whole variable domain, remainder taken from reference TRBV18 and TRBJ2-7, is NAGVMQNPRHLVRRRGQEARLRCSPMKGHSHVYWYRQLPEEGLKFMVYLQKENIIDESGMPKERFSAEFPKEGPSILRIQQVVRGDSAAYFCASSLDRGAYEQYFGPGTRLTVT.

A word on this clone: Relative to the germline gene, one junction end is altered; a read error may explain this. The CDR3 DNA follows: TGTGCCAGCAGCTTGCATTTCTTACAGGGGCTCACTGAGGCTTTCTTT. Translated: CASSLHFLQGLTEAFF. The chain has TRBV7-9 and TRBJ1-1; 7 nucleotides line up with TRBD1. Germline V gives CDR1 SEHNR, CDR2 FQNEAQ (reference sequence). CDR3 length: 16 amino acids.

Only one count was recorded for this clone. The genes are TRBV4-1 and TRBJ2-7; D possibly corresponds to TRBD2 (5 bases). Looked up from germline, CDR1 is MGHRA and CDR2 is YSYEKL. V was trimmed by 6 bases and J by 2 bases, leaving 14 bases between them. The CDR3 loop spans 14 amino acids. The CDR3 bases are TGCGCCAGCAGAATGCGGGTAAGCACCTACGAGCAGTACTTC. Its translation is CASRMRVSTYEQYF.

This chain connects TRBV25-1 to TRBJ2-3; the D is unclear. The CDR3 length is 11 residues. V was shortened by 4 bases and J by 5 bases, with 4 bases between the two germline ends. CDR1 MGHDK and CDR2 SYGVNS come from the germline V gene. CDR3: CASSVRDTQYF. As DNA, the CDR3 is TGTGCCAGCAGTGTTAGAGATACGCAGTATTTT.

The chain uses TRBV6-5 and TRBJ1-2; 8 nucleotides align to TRBD1. In germline, CDR1 is MNHEY, CDR2 SVGAGI. With 7 bases clipped from V and 4 bases from J, the junction kept 5 bases outside the gene matches. CDR3 length equals 13 residues. Written as DNA, the CDR3 is TGTGCCAGCAAAACGGGGACAGGCTATGGCTACACCTTC. This encodes CASKTGTGYGYTF.

This clone was picked up one time. This sequence joins TRBV27 and TRBJ1-5, with TRBD1 as a possible D gene (5 bases). V lost 2 bases to trimming and J lost 0 bases, with 8 bases between them. CDR3 length equals 15 residues. Germline-derived CDR1 and CDR2 are MNHEY and SMNVEV (reference sequence). As DNA, the CDR3 is TGTGCCAGCAGTTTAACCGACAGTAGCAATCAGCCCCAGCATTTT. Encoded protein: CASSLTDSSNQPQHF.

A single count supports this clone. The J gene is TRBJ1-1, the V gene TRBV5-1; unclear D gene. The germline V gene has CDR1 SGHRS and CDR2 YFSETQ. V was pared by 7 bases and J by 2 bases, with 15 bases between. CDR3 size: 14 residues. CDR3 sequence: CASSEGQKNTEAFF. CDR3 sequence (DNA): TGCGCCAGCTCAGAAGGGCAGAAAAACACTGAAGCTTTCTTT.

This chain joins TRBV6-1 and TRBJ1-4; D not resolved. V was trimmed by 0 bases and J by 0 bases, leaving 11 bases between them. The CDR3 consists of 17 residues. Germline lookup yields CDR1 MNHNS and CDR2 SASEGT. The CDR3 DNA follows: TGTGCCAGCAGTGAAGCTACCGGGGTTGCAACTAATGAAAAACTGTTTTTT. Its translation: CASSEATGVATNEKLFF.